A single sample gave rise to the 5 T cell receptor beta chains below, sequenced in a study of response to subunit inactivated influenza vaccine. MiXCR was run by TCRdb on the RT-PCR reads, yielding one entry per CDR3 protein. The sample lists roughly 650,000 distinct CDR3 sequences, 15% to 19% seen once, with roughly 11% in the top ten. The specimen was PBMCs from blood, collected about 12 days after vaccination. The source of these receptors is a man in his fifties who received an inactivated influenza vaccine.

The table lists this clonotype with a few counts. The chain has TRBV18 and TRBJ1-1; 7 bases are a match to TRBD1. From germline, CDR1 is KGHSH and CDR2 LQKENI. With V trimmed by 3 bases and J by 11 bases, 9 bases remained unmatched. The CDR3 has 13 amino acids. CDR3 coding DNA: TGTGCCAGCTCACCCGACTTGCTCAGGGGGGCTTTCTTT. Translation: CASSPDLLRGAFF.

The gene calls are TRBV7-2 and TRBJ1-4; TRBD1 agrees at 9 bases. Germline lookup yields CDR1 SGHTA and CDR2 FQGNSA. V was pared by 5 bases and J by 5 bases, with 3 bases of the junction left unmatched. The CDR3 loop spans 14 amino acids. CDR3 DNA sequence: TGTGCCAGCAGCCGGGGGACAGGGAATGAAAAACTGTTTTTT. Protein sequence: CASSRGTGNEKLFF.

This rearrangement joins TRBV6-1 to TRBJ1-6; D call uncertain. V gave up 1 base and J gave up 10 bases, with 11 bases separating them. This CDR3 comprises 14 residues. Germline V CDR1 and CDR2: MNHNS, SASEGT. CDR3 region: CASSEVGSSSPLHF. The DNA for the CDR3 is TGTGCCAGCAGTGAAGTCGGGAGTAGCTCACCCCTCCACTTT.

This clonotype was picked up a small number of times. The chain employs TRBV7-9 and TRBJ1-2; D remains unclear. Looked up from germline, CDR1 is SEHNR and CDR2 is FQNEAQ (reference sequence). The CDR3 covers 14 residues. The V and J ends lost 5 bases and 0 bases respectively, with 10 bases between them. As DNA, the CDR3 is TGTGCCAGCAGCATGGACGGAGCTAACTATGGCTACACCTTC. Amino acids: CASSMDGANYGYTF.

There are a few counts of this clonotype. The V and J genes are TRBV6-5 and TRBJ1-6, with D possibly TRBD1 on 5 matching bases. From germline, CDR1 is MNHEY and CDR2 SVGAGI. V lost 3 bases, J lost 1 base, and 13 bases lay in between. CDR3 length equals 17 residues. The DNA of the CDR3 is TGTGCCAGCAGTTATGGTGGGGCTGCGTCCTATAATTCACCCCTCCACTTT. Its protein product is CASSYGGAASYNSPLHF.